This T cell receptor (beta chain) was observed in a study of OX40 agonist ivuxolimab in advanced cancers. Study details: Patients enrolled in dose escalation were diagnosed with hepatocellular carcinoma, melanoma, renal cell or head and neck cancer. Two cutaneous melanoma patients and one hepatocellular carcinoma patient, three in all, had partial responses.

The repertoire was sequenced with immunoSEQ multiplex PCR; TCRdb's copy has only in-frame clones and lacks some. This table has some 43,000 clones, around nine tenths appearing once. As concerns this clone: This same CDR3 is encoded by further DNA sequences in the sample.

Blood draws occurred at baseline, cycle 4 day 1, and cycle 7 day 1. The TCR comes from an adult with an advanced solid tumor such as melanoma, head and neck, liver or kidney cancer. The sequences come from CD4+ or CD8+ T cells sorted from blood, collected in a trial of the OX40 agonist ivuxolimab.

The CDR3 loop is CAISESRETQYF. DNA of the CDR3: TGTGCCATCAGTGAGTCGAGGGAGACCCAGTACTTC. V gene TRBV10-3 combines with J gene TRBJ2-5; D unclear. Germline loops: CDR1 ENHRY, CDR2 SYGVKD. V lost 0 bases, J lost 5 bases, and 4 bases lay in between. This CDR3 region has 12 residues.